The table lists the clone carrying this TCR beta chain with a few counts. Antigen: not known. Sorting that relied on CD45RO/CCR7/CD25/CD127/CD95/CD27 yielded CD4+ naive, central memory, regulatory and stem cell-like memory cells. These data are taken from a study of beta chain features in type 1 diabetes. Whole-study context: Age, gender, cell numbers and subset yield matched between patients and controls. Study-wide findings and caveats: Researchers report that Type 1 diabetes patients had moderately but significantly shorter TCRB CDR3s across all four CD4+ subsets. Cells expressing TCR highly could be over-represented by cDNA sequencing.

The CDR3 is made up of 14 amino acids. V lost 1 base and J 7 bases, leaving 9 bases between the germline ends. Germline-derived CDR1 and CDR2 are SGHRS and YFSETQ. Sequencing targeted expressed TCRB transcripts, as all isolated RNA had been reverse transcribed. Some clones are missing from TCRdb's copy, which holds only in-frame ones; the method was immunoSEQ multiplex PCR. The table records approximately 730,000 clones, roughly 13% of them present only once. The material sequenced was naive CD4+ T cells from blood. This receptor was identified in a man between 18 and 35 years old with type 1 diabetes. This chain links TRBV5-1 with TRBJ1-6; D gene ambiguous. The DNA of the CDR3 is TGCGCCAGCAGCTTGTTCTCTGACAATTCACCCCTCCACTTT. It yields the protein CASSLFSDNSPLHF.